This T cell receptor beta chain was recovered during a study of T cells after yellow fever vaccination. By 5'RACE template switching, TCR cDNA was produced, with a universal primer site and UMIs added in the process. TCRdb analysed the 5' RACE reads with MiXCR anew, one entry per CDR3 protein. The sample contains around 610,000 distinct CDR3 sequences, less than 15% of which appear only once. The junction had 12 bases not matched to a gene; V was cut back by 8 bases and J by 3 bases. The CDR3 loop spans 14 amino acids. Germline V gene data show CDR1 as SQVTM and CDR2 as ANQGSEA. This clonotype originated in a young man who received the YFV17D yellow fever vaccine. V is TRBV29-1 and J is TRBJ2-7; 8 nucleotides line up with TRBD1. Sequenced here: PBMCs, sampled on the day of the yellow fever booster vaccination. This CDR3 is CSTPLDRDLYEQYF. CDR3 DNA: TGCAGCACTCCTCTGGACAGGGATCTCTACGAGCAGTACTTC.